This TCR beta chain was sequenced for a study of blood T cell repertoires in COVID-19. As for the study in general: COVID-19 samples from acute and convalescent phases originated in the United States, Italy and Spain. Nucleic acid was either cDNA or gDNA, and it came from T cells, B-cell-depleted T cells, or PBMCs.

This clone has just a few counts. The table came from immunoSEQ multiplex PCR; TCRdb's copy has only in-frame clones and leaves some out. Among roughly 200,000 clones listed, roughly 86% were seen once. This clonotype originated in a woman between 40 and 55 years old in a cohort exposed to, infected with or recovered from COVID-19 (not recorded which). The sequenced material came from PBMCs or T cells enriched from blood (not recorded which).

Here the CDR3 DNA reads TGTGCCAGTAGTATCCTAACAGGGAATTCACCCCTCCACTTT. Translated: CASSILTGNSPLHF. The genes are TRBV19 and TRBJ1-6; D is possibly TRBD1 (6 bases). Deletions cut 3 bases from V and 7 bases from J, with 10 bases between. CDR3 length equals 14 residues. In germline, CDR1 is LNHDA, CDR2 SQIVND (reference sequence).